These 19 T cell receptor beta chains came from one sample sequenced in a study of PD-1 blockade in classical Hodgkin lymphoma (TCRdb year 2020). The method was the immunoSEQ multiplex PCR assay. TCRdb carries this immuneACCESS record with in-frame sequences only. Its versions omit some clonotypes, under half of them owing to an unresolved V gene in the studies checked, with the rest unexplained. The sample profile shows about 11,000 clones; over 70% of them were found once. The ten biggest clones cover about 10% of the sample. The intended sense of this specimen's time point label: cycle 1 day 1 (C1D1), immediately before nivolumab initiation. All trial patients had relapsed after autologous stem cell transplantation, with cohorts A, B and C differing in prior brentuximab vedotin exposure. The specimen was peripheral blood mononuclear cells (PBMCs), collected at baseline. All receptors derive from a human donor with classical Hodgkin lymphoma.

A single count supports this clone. The CDR3 loop reads CASSLGLGQETQYF. The CDR3 DNA reads TGCGCCAGCAGCTTGGGTCTGGGTCAAGAGACCCAGTACTTC. This chain links TRBV5-1 with TRBJ2-5; no clear D gene. V gave up 0 bases and J gave up 2 bases, with 8 bases separating them. Looked up from germline, CDR1 is SGHRS and CDR2 is YFSETQ. The CDR3 extends over 14 amino acids.

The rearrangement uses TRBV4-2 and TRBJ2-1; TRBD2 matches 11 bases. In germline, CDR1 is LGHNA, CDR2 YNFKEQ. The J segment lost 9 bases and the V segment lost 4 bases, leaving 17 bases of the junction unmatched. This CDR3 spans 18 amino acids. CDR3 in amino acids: CASSLGQRDSGRGGEQFF. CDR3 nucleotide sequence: TGTGCCAGCAGCCTAGGACAGCGTGATAGCGGGAGGGGTGGTGAGCAGTTCTTC.

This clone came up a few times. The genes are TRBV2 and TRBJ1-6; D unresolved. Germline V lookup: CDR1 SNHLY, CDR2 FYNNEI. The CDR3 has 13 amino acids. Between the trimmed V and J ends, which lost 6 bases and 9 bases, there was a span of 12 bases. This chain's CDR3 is CASRGEVGSPLHF. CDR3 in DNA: TGTGCCAGCAGGGGCGAGGTGGGTTCACCCCTCCACTTT.

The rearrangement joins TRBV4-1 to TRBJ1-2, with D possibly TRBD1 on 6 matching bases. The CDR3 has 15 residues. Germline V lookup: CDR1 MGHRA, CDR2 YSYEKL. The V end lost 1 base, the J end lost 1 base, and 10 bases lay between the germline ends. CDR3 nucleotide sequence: TGCGCCAGCAGCCAAGGGACAGCCGATAACTATGGCTACACCTTC. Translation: CASSQGTADNYGYTF.

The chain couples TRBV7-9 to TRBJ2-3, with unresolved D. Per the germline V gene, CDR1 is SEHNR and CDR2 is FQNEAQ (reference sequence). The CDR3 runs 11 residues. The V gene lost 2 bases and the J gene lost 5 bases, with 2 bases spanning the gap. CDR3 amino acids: CASSLLDTQYF. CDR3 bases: TGTGCCAGCAGCTTATTAGATACGCAGTATTTT.

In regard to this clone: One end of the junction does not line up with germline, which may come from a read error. In nucleotides, the CDR3 is TGCAGCGTCGAAGGACAGGCCAAGAACACTGAAGCTTTCTTT. Residues: CSVEGQAKNTEAFF. The V and J genes are TRBV29-1 and TRBJ1-1, with 7 bases fitting TRBD1. Looked up from germline, CDR1 is SQVTM and CDR2 is ANQGSEA. The CDR3 is made up of 14 amino acids.

The CDR3 coding sequence is TGTGCCATCAGTGAGTCGTTCAGAGGTGACTATGGCTACACCTTC. Encoded protein: CAISESFRGDYGYTF. This chain connects TRBV10-3 to TRBJ1-2; D unclear. Germline loops: CDR1 ENHRY, CDR2 SYGVKD. The length of the CDR3 is 15 residues. The germline V and J ends were trimmed by 0 bases and 3 bases, with 11 bases remaining between them.

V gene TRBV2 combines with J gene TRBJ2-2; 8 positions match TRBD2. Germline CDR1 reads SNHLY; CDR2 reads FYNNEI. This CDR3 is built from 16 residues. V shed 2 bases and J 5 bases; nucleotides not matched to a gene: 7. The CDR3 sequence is CASSEYGGGLTGELFF. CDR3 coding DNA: TGTGCCAGCAGTGAATATGGCGGGGGGCTTACCGGGGAGCTGTTTTTT.

CDR3 in DNA: TGTGCCTGGAGTGCGGGACAAAGTAACACTGAAGCTTTCTTT. Its translation: CAWSAGQSNTEAFF. The rearrangement uses TRBV30 and TRBJ1-1; D might be TRBD1 (6 bases). The CDR3 contains 14 residues. The germline V gene has CDR1 GTSNPN and CDR2 SVGIG (reference sequence). Trimming cost V 1 base and J 2 bases, with 11 bases left between them. Together with reference TRBV30 and TRBJ1-1, the CDR3 gives the full variable domain: SQTIHQWPATLVQPVGSPLSLECTVEGTSNPNLYWYRQAAGRGLQLLFYSVGIGQISSEVPQNLSASRPQDRQFILSSKKLLLSDSGFYLCAWSAGQSNTEAFFGQGTRLTVV.

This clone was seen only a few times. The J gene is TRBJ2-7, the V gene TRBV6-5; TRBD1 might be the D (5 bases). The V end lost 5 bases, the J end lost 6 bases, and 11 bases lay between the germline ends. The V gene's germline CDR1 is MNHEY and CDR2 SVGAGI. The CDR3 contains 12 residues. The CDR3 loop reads CASSTVGAEQYF. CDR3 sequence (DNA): TGTGCCAGCAGTACCGTAGGGGCCGAGCAGTACTTC.

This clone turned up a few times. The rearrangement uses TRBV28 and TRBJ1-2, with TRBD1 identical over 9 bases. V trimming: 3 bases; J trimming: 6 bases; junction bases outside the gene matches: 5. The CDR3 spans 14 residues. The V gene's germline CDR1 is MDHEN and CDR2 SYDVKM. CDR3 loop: CASSLTGGRHGYTF. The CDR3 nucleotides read TGTGCCAGCAGTTTGACAGGGGGGCGGCATGGCTACACCTTC.

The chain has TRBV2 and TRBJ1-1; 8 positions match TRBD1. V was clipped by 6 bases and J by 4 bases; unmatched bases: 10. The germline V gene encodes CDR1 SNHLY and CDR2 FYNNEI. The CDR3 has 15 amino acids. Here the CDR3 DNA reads TGTGCCAGCAGACACGACAGGGGAGGGATCACTGAAGCTTTCTTT. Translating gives CASRHDRGGITEAFF. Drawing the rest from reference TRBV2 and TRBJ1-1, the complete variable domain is EPEVTQTPSHQVTQMGQEVILRCVPISNHLYFYWYRQILGQKVEFLVSFYNNEISEKSEIFDDQFSVERPDGSNFTLKIRSTKLEDSAMYFCASRHDRGGITEAFFGQGTRLTVV.

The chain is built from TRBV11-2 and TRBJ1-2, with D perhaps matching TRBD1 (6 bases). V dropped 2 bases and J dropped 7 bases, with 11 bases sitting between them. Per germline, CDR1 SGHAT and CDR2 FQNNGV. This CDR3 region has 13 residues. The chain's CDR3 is CASSLTQGSGYTF. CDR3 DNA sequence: TGTGCCAGCAGCTTAACCCAGGGGAGTGGCTACACCTTC.

CDR3 DNA: TGTGCCTGGAGTGTTGACAGCAATCAGCCCCAGCATTTT. Amino acids: CAWSVDSNQPQHF. V is TRBV30 and J is TRBJ1-5, with D unresolved. The germline CDR1 and CDR2 sequences are GTSNPN and SVGIG (reference sequence). This CDR3 has 13 amino acids. Trimming shortened V by 0 bases and J by 1 base, and 4 bases separated the two germline ends.

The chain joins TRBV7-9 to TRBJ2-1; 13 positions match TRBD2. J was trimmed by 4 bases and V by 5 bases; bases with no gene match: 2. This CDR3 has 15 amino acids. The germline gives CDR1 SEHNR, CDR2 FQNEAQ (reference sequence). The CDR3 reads CASSKGLAGYNEQFF. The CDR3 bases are TGTGCCAGCAGCAAGGGACTAGCGGGATACAATGAGCAGTTCTTC.

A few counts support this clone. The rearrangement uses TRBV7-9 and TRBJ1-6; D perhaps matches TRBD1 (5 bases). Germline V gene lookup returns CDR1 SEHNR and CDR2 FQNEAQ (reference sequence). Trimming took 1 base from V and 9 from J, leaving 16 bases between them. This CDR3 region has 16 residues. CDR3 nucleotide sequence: TGTGCCAGCAGCTTAGGGGGCACCAAGTTCGGTTCACCCCTCCACTTT. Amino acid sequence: CASSLGGTKFGSPLHF.

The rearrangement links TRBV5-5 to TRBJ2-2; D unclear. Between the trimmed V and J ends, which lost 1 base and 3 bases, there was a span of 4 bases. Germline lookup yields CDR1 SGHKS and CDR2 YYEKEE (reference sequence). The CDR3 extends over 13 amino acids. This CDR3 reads CASSLSDTGELFF. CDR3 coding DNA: TGTGCCAGCAGCTTGTCGGACACCGGGGAGCTGTTTTTT.

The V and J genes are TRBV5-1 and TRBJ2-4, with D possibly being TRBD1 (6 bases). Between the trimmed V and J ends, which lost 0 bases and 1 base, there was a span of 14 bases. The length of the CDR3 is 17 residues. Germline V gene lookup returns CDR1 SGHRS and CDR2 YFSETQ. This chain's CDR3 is CASSLDRGTRAKNIQYF. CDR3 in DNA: TGCGCCAGCAGCTTGGATAGGGGGACGAGGGCCAAAAACATTCAGTACTTC.

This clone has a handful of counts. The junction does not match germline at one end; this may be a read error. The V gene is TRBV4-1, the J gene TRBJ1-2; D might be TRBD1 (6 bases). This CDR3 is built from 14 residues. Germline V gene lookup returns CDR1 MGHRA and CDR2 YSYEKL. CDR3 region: CASSQEVGQSLGFF. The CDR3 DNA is TGCGCCAGCAGCCAAGAGGTCGGACAGAGTCTAGGGTTCTTC.